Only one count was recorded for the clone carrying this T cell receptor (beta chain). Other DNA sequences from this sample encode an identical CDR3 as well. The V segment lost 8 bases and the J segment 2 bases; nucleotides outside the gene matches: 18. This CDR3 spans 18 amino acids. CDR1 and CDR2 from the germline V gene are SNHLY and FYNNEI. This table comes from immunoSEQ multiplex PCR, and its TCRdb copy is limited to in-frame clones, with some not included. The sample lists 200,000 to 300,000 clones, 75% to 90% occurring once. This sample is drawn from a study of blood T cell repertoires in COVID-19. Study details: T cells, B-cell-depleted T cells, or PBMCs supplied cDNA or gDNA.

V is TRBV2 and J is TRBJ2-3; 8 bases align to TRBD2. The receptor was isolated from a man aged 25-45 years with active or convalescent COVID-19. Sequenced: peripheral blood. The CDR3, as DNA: TGTGCCAGCCTAGCCGGCGGGGGGCTCTTAACTTTCACAGATACGCAGTATTTT. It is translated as CASLAGGGLLTFTDTQYF.